One sample yielded the 17 T cell receptor beta chains listed below, sequenced in a study of blood T cell repertoires in COVID-19. Clones were sequenced by immunoSEQ multiplex PCR, and TCRdb holds only the in-frame ones, with some missing. The table lists around 620,000 clones, approximately 90% of them singletons. Sequencing was performed on peripheral blood. All receptors derive from a woman between 18 and 30 years old with acute or convalescent COVID-19.

The gene calls are TRBV5-6 and TRBJ1-2; TRBD1 matches at 8 bases. Germline CDR1 reads SGHDT; CDR2 reads YYEEEE. The CDR3 extends over 14 amino acids. V was clipped by 5 bases and J by 4 bases; unmatched bases: 7. The CDR3 DNA reads TGTGCCAGCAGTAGAGGGACAGGCCCCTATGGCTACACCTTC. It encodes CASSRGTGPYGYTF.

With respect to this clone: Other nucleotide sequences in the sample specify the same CDR3. The chain joins TRBV7-9 to TRBJ1-1; a weak D match, TRBD1 (5 bases). Germline CDR1 is SEHNR and CDR2 is FQNEAQ (reference sequence). V dropped 5 bases and J dropped 5 bases, with 15 bases sitting between them. This CDR3 has 14 amino acids. The CDR3 DNA follows: TGTGCCAGCAGCCCCGGGCAGGGTGAGACTGAAGCTTTCTTT. This encodes CASSPGQGETEAFF.

This chain links TRBV5-1 with TRBJ2-2; TRBD2 matches at 9 bases. This CDR3 has 16 amino acids. Germline values: CDR1 SGHRS, CDR2 YFSETQ. The trim removed 1 base at V and 5 bases at J, leaving 6 bases unmatched. The CDR3 spells CASSLYLAGKTGELFF. CDR3 bases: TGCGCCAGCAGCTTGTACCTAGCGGGGAAAACCGGGGAGCTGTTTTTT.

This chain joins TRBV24-1 and TRBJ1-2; a weak D match, TRBD1 (5 bases). The CDR3 has 12 residues. Trimming took off 4 bases at V and 7 bases at J, with 9 bases between the two ends. Germline V lookup: CDR1 KGHDR, CDR2 SFDVKD. The CDR3 loop reads CATSEGQAGYTF. CDR3 DNA: TGTGCCACCAGTGAGGGGCAGGCTGGCTACACCTTC.

The rearrangement uses TRBV10-3 and TRBJ2-5; TRBD1 matches at 7 bases. V was pared by 4 bases and J by 0 bases, with 5 bases of the junction left unmatched. The CDR3 extends over 15 amino acids. The germline CDR1 and CDR2 sequences are ENHRY and SYGVKD. The CDR3 sequence: CAISVGTVYQETQYF. Here the CDR3 DNA reads TGTGCCATCAGTGTAGGGACAGTCTACCAAGAGACCCAGTACTTC.

The DNA for the CDR3 is TGTGCCAGCAGTTACTCGATCGAGAGTGAGCAGTTCTTC. Translating gives CASSYSIESEQFF. This sequence joins TRBV6-5 and TRBJ2-1; the D is unclear. The CDR3 totals 13 residues. Germline assignment: CDR1 MNHEY and CDR2 SVGAGI. V was pared by 0 bases and J by 9 bases, with 9 bases between.

This chain links TRBV4-3 with TRBJ2-3; TRBD2 agrees at 8 bases. The CDR3 covers 16 residues. The germline V gene encodes CDR1 LGHNA and CDR2 YSLEER. With 0 bases clipped from V and 5 bases from J, the junction kept 7 bases outside the gene matches. The CDR3 here is CASSQDWRGALDTQYF. The CDR3 DNA reads as TGCGCCAGCAGCCAAGATTGGCGGGGGGCCTTAGATACGCAGTATTTT.

The rearrangement joins TRBV18 to TRBJ2-2; possible D gene TRBD1, 5 bases. Between the trimmed V and J ends, which lost 2 bases and 3 bases, there was a span of 13 bases. Per germline, CDR1 KGHSH and CDR2 LQKENI. The CDR3 extends over 16 amino acids. Here the CDR3 DNA reads TGTGCCAGCTCACCATTGGGGCTCGGTGACACCGGGGAGCTGTTTTTT. Translated: CASSPLGLGDTGELFF.

This clone has just a few counts. This chain joins TRBV25-1 and TRBJ1-6, with TRBD1 matching 8 bases. The CDR3 consists of 16 residues. Germline CDR1 reads MGHDK; CDR2 reads SYGVNS. V lost 4 bases to trimming and J lost 3 bases; unmatched junction nucleotides: 5. The CDR3 sequence is CASSGGGQGYNSPLHF. In DNA form, the CDR3 reads TGTGCCAGCAGTGGCGGAGGACAGGGCTATAATTCACCCCTCCACTTT. Full variable domain (remainder filled in from reference TRBV25-1 and TRBJ1-6): EADIYQTPRYLVIGTGKKITLECSQTMGHDKMYWYQQDPGMELHLIHYSYGVNSTEKGDLSSESTVSRIRTEHFPLTLESARPSHTSQYLCASSGGGQGYNSPLHFGNGTRLTVT.

The chain recombines TRBV6-5 with TRBJ1-2; weak D call: TRBD1 (5 bases). The CDR3 length is 14 residues. Trimming left V 5 bases short and J 8 bases short, with 18 bases between. CDR1 is MNHEY and CDR2 is SVGAGI in the germline V gene. The CDR3 DNA is TGTGCCAGCAGTCCACGGGGGTTGATGGAGGGCTACACCTTC. Amino acids: CASSPRGLMEGYTF.

The chain joins TRBV14 to TRBJ1-1, with D hard to call. CDR3 length equals 13 residues. V lost 3 bases and J 5 bases, leaving 10 bases between the germline ends. Germline V gene sequence: CDR1 SGHDN, CDR2 FVKESK. CDR3 coding DNA: TGTGCCAGCAGCCATCTCGGGAAGACTGAAGCTTTCTTT. This sequence encodes CASSHLGKTEAFF.

The chain links TRBV6-5 to TRBJ2-7, with no clear D. The V gene's germline CDR1 is MNHEY and CDR2 SVGAGI. V was trimmed by 7 bases and J by 4 bases, leaving 8 bases between them. The CDR3 has 11 amino acids. The DNA of the CDR3 is TGTGCCAGCAACTGGGCTTACGAGCAGTACTTC. This sequence encodes CASNWAYEQYF.

The V and J genes are TRBV19 and TRBJ2-1, with TRBD2 identical over 7 bases. Unmatched junction bases numbered 7, after V lost 4 bases and J lost 10 bases. CDR3 length: 13 residues. The germline V gene encodes CDR1 LNHDA and CDR2 SQIVND (reference sequence). The DNA for the CDR3 is TGTGCCAGTAGTAGTGGGAGGGGAGGAGAGCAGTTCTTC. Its protein product is CASSSGRGGEQFF. Full variable domain (remainder filled in from reference TRBV19 and TRBJ2-1): DGGITQSPKYLFRKEGQNVTLSCEQNLNHDAMYWYRQDPGQGLRLIYYSQIVNDFQKGDIAEGYSVSREKKESFPLTVTSAQKNPTAFYLCASSSGRGGEQFFGPGTRLTVL.

V gene TRBV6-5 combines with J gene TRBJ1-2; D not resolved. Germline V CDR1 and CDR2: MNHEY, SVGAGI. V shed 6 bases and J shed 4 bases, with 9 bases lying between them. The CDR3 runs 12 residues. Written as DNA, the CDR3 is TGTGCCAGCAGAAGCCTATTCTATGGCTACACCTTC. It translates to CASRSLFYGYTF.

This clone came up once. The gene calls are TRBV10-3 and TRBJ1-5; 7 bases line up with TRBD1. Germline V gene sequence: CDR1 ENHRY, CDR2 SYGVKD. J was trimmed by 5 bases and V by 3 bases; bases with no gene match: 7. The CDR3 contains 15 residues. CDR3 sequence (DNA): TGTGCCATCAGTGAAGGTAGGGGGCGGTATCAGCCCCAGCATTTT. Encoded protein: CAISEGRGRYQPQHF.

The table lists this clone with a count of one. The rearrangement uses TRBV9 and TRBJ1-3; D perhaps matches TRBD1 (5 bases). The CDR3 is made up of 15 amino acids. Germline V gives CDR1 SGDLS, CDR2 YYNGEE. Trimming stripped 0 bases from V and 3 bases from J, with 10 bases between. The CDR3 loop is CASSVGSGHGNTIYF. The CDR3 coding sequence is TGTGCCAGCAGCGTAGGGTCAGGGCATGGAAACACCATATATTTT.

To note about this clone: The junction differs from germline at one of its ends, possibly a read error. The CDR3 here is CTSSLFPGGKTQYF. As DNA, the CDR3 is TGTACCAGCAGTTTATTTCCGGGGGGGAAGACCCAGTACTTC. The rearrangement links TRBV27 to TRBJ2-5; 8 nucleotides agree with TRBD2. The CDR3 loop spans 14 amino acids. CDR1 is MNHEY and CDR2 is SMNVEV in the germline V gene (reference sequence).